Listed below are T cell receptor beta chains from one sample, sequenced in a study of cytomegalovirus exposure and HLA in healthy donors. Method: immunoSEQ multiplex PCR; TCRdb's copy keeps in-frame clones and lacks some. Altogether about 160,000 clones are present, around 83% being singletons, with the ten largest covering roughly 2.2%. Material: PBMCs. The source is a man aged 18 to 35 in good health and CMV-seropositive. CDR3s leave out the opening cysteine and the closing phenylalanine or tryptophan. The D gene is left open where the match is weak.

V | D | CDR3
TRBV4-1 | TRBD2 | ASSQTSGGRTDTQY
TRBV13 | - | ASSAPGFTEAF
TRBV15 | TRBD1 | ATSRAAGQGKYGYT
TRBV10-3 | - | AISVGMDSNQPQH
TRBV7-9 | - | ASSRHVSGNTIY
TRBV11-2 | TRBD1 | ASSRGDRAYGYT
TRBV10-3 | TRBD1 | AISESQGGSPLH
TRBV13 | - | ASSAGVGPYEQY
TRBV10-3 | - | ATGLQDTQY
TRBV10-3 | TRBD2 | AISGLTSGVGETQY
TRBV6-5 | TRBD1 | ASSYSPGQGAQKLF
TRBV2 | - | ASSDSSANTGELF
TRBV7-8 | - | ASSLATEIMNTEAF
TRBV15 | TRBD2 | ATSRRLAGDRDTQY
TRBV6-1 | - | ASSEAQGGVGEQY
TRBV4-3 | - | ASSQVRGAVDEQY
TRBV6-5 | - | ASSSYGGSEAF
TRBV18 | TRBD1 | ASSTGQGLTYEQY
TRBV6-6 | - | ASTYGGLSYAEAF
TRBV5-1 | TRBD2 | ASSLGGTSGTNTDTQY
TRBV23-1 | TRBD2 | ASRPGLAGGLNTGELF
TRBV10-1 | - | ARNRDTSYNSPLH
TRBV2 | - | ASSEGQEGNSPLH
TRBV11-2 | - | ASSLEGSQTEAF
TRBV10-3 | TRBD1 | AISAGQDRGGEKLF
TRBV4-1 | - | ASSQEHSRAEAF
TRBV5-6 | - | ASSRGSGRYT
TRBV6-1 | - | ASSEGQVDEQF
TRBV6-1 | - | ASSPQVLSNQPQH
TRBV10-2 | TRBD2 | ASRGGAQINTGELF